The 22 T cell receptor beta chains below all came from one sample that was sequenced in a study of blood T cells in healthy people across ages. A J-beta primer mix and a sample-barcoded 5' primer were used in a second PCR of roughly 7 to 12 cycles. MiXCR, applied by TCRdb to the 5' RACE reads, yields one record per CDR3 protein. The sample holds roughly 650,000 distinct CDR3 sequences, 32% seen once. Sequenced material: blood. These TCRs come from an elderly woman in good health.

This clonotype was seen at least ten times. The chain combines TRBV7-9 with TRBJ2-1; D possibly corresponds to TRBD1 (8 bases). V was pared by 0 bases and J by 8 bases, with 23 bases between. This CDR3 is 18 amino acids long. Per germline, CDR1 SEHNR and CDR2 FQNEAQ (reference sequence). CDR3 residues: CASSLANRGGIGSDEQFF. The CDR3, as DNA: TGTGCCAGCAGCTTAGCAAACAGGGGGGGCATCGGTAGCGATGAGCAGTTCTTC.

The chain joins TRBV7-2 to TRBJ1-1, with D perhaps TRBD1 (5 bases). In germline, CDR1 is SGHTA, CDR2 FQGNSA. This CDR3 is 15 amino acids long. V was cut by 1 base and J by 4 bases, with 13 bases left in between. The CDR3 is CASSLVSDRGTEAFF. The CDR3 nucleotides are TGTGCCAGCAGCTTAGTTTCGGATAGGGGCACTGAAGCTTTCTTT. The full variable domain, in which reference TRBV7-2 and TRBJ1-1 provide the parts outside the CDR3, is GAGVSQSPSNKVTEKGKDVELRCDPISGHTALYWYRQSLGQGLEFLIYFQGNSAPDKSGLPSDRFSAERTGGSVSTLTIQRTQQEDSAVYLCASSLVSDRGTEAFFGQGTRLTVV.

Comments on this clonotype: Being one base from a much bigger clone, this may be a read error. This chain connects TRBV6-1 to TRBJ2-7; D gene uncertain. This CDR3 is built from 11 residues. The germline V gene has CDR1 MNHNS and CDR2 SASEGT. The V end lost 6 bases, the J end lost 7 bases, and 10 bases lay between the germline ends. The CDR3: CASRVNNEQYF. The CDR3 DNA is TGTGCCAGCAGGGTCAACAATGAGCAGTACTTC.

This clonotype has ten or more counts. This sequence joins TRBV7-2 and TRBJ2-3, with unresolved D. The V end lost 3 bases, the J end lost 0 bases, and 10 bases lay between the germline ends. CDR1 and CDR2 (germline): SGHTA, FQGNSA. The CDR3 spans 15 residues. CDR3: CASSFGQPSTDTQYF. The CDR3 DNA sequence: TGTGCCAGCAGCTTTGGTCAGCCTAGCACAGATACGCAGTATTTT.

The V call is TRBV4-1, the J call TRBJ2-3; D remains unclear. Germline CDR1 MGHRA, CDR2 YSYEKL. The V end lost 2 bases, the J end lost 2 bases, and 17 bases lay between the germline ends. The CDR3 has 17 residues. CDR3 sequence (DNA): TGCGCCAGCAGCCAAAGAATAGGGAAAACAATCACAGATACGCAGTATTTT. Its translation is CASSQRIGKTITDTQYF.

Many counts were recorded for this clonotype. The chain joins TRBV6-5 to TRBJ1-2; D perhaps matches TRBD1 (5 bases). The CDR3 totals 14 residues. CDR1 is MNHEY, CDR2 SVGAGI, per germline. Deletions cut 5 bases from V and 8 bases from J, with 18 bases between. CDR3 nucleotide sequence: TGTGCCAGCAGTCGCGACAGCCCCGGAGGCGGCTACACCTTC. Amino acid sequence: CASSRDSPGGGYTF.

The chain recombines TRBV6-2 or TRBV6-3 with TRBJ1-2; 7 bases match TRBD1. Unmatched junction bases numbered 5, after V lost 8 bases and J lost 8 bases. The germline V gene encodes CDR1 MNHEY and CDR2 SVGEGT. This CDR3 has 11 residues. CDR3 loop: CASEGAGGYTF. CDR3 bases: TGTGCCAGCGAGGGGGCCGGCGGCTACACCTTC.

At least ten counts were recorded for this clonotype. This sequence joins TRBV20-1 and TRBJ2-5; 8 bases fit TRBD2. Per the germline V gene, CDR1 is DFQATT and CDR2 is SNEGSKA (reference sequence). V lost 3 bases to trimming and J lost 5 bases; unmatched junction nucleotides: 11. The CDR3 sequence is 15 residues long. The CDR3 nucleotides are TGCAGTGCTAGGGACGGCTCGGGGGGGTGGGAGACCCAGTACTTC. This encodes CSARDGSGGWETQYF.

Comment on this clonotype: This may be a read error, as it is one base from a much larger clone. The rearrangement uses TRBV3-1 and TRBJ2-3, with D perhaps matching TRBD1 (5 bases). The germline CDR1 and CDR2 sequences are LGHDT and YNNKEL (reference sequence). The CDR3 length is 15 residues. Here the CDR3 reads CASSPPGSGTNTQYF. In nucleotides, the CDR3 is TGTGCCAGCAGCCCGCCAGGGTCTGGCACAAATACGCAGTATTTT.

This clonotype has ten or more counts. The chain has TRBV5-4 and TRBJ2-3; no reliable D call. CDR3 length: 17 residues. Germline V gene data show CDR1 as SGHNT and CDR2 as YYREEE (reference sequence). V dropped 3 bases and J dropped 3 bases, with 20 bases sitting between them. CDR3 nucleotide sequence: TGTGCCAGCAGCTCCGGTCCGGACGCCTTAAGAACAGATACGCAGTATTTT. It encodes CASSSGPDALRTDTQYF. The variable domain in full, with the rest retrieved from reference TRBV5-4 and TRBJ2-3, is ETGVTQSPTHLIKTRGQQVTLRCSSQSGHNTVSWYQQALGQGPQFIFQYYREEENGRGNFPPRFSGLQFPNYSSELNVNALELDDSALYLCASSSGPDALRTDTQYFGPGTRLTVL.

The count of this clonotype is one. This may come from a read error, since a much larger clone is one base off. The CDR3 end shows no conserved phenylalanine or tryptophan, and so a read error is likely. CDR3 DNA: TGTGCCAGCAGAGGGGACAGCGCTAAAGTGACCCAGTACTGC. Its protein product is CASRGDSAKVTQYC. The chain joins TRBV6-1 to TRBJ2-5; TRBD1 matches 7 bases. CDR3 length: 14 amino acids. Germline V gene sequence: CDR1 MNHNS, CDR2 SASEGT. V dropped 6 bases and J dropped 7; count of bases not matched to a gene: 11.

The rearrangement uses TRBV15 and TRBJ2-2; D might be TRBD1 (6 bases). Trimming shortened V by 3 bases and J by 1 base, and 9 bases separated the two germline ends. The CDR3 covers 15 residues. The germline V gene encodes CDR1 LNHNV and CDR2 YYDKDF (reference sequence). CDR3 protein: CATSRDRKNTGELFF. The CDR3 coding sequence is TGTGCCACCAGCAGGGACAGAAAGAACACCGGGGAGCTGTTTTTT.

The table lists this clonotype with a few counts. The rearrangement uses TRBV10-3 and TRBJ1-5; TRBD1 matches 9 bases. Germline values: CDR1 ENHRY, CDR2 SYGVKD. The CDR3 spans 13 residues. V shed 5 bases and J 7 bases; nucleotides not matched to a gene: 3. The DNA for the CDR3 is TGTGCCATCAGTACAGGGGGCGAACAGCCCCAGCATTTT. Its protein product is CAISTGGEQPQHF.

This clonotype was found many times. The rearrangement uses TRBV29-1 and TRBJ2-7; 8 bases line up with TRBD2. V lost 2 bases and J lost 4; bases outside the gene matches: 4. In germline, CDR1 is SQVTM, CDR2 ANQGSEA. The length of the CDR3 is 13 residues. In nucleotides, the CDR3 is TGCAGCGTTGAAATCGGGAGGGTATACGAGCAGTACTTC. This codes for CSVEIGRVYEQYF.

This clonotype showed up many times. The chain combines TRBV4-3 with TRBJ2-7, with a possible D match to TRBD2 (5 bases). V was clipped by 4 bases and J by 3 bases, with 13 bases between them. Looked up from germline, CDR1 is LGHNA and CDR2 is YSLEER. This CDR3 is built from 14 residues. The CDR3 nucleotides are TGCGCCAGCAGCCCTGGTCCGGGGTTCTACGAGCAGTACTTC. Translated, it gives CASSPGPGFYEQYF.

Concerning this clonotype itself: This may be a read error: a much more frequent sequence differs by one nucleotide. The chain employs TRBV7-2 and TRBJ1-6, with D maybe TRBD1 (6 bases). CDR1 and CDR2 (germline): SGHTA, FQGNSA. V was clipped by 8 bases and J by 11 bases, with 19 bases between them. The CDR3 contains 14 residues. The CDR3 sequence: CASCPYEQGAPLHF. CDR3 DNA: TGTGCCAGCTGCCCCTATGAACAGGGAGCACCCCTCCACTTT. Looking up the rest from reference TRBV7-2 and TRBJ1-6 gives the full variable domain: GAGVSQSPSNKVTEKGKDVELRCDPISGHTALYWYRQSLGQGLEFLIYFQGNSAPDKSGLPSDRFSAERTGGSVSTLTIQRTQQEDSAVYLCASCPYEQGAPLHFGNGTRLTVT.

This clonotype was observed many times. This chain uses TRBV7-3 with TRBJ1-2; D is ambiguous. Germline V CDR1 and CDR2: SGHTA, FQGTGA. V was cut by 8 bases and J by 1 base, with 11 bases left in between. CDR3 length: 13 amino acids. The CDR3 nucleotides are TGTGCCAGCCTACCGACACTTAACTATGGCTACACCTTC. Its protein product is CASLPTLNYGYTF.

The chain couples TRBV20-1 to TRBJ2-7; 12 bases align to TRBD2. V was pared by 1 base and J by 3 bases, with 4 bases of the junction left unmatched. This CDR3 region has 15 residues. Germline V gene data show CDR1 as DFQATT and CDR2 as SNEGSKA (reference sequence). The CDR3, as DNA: TGCAGTGCTAGAGGACTAGCGGGGGACCTCTACGAGCAGTACTTC. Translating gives CSARGLAGDLYEQYF.

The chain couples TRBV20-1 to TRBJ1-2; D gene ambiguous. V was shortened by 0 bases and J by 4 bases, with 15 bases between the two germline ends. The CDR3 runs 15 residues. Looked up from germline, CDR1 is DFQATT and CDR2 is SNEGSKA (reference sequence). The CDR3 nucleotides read TGCAGTGCTAGAGATCCGTCCCTGGGAATCTATGGCTACACCTTC. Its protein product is CSARDPSLGIYGYTF.

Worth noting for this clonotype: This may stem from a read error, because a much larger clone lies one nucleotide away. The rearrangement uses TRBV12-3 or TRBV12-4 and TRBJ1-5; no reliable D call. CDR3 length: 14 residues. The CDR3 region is CASSFALSDQPQHF. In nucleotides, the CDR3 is TGTGCCAGCAGTTTTGCTCTTAGCGATCAGCCCCAGCATTTT.

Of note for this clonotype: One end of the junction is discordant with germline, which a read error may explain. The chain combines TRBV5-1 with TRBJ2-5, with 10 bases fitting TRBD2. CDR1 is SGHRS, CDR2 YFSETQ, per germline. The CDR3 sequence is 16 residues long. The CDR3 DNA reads TGCGCCAGCAGCGACCTTAGCGGGGGGTACCAAGGGACCCAGTACTTC. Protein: CASSDLSGGYQGTQYF.

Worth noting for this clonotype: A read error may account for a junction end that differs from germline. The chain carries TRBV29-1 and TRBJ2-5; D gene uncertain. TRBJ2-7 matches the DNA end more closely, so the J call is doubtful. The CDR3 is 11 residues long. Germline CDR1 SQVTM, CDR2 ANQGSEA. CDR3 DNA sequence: TGCAGTGTCGGCAACTCCAACGAGCAGTACTTC. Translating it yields CSVGNSNEQYF.